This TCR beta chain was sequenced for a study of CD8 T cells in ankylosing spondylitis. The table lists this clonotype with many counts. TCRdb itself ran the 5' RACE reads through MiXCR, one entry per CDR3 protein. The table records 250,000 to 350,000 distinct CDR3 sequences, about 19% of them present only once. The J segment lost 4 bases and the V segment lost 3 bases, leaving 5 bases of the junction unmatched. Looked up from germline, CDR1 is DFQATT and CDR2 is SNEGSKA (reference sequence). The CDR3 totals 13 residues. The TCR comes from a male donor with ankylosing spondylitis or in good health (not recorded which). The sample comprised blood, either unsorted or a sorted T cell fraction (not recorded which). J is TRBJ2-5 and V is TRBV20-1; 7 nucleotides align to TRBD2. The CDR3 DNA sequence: TGCAGTGCTAGTGGGAGGGCCACAGAGACCCAGTACTTC. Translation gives CSASGRATETQYF.